This entry concerns a single T cell receptor beta chain. The data are from a study of CD8 T cells in Susac syndrome. Per the germline V gene, CDR1 is DFQATT and CDR2 is SNEGSKA (reference sequence). The ends were cut back, 3 bases at V and 9 bases at J, with 18 bases in the middle. CDR3 length: 15 residues. TCR beta from blood CD8+ and CD4+ T cells was sequenced. Reverse transcription of roughly 0.45 to 1 ug RNA was performed with random hexamers. Via MiXCR, TCRdb re-called the immunoSEQ multiplex PCR reads, giving one row per CDR3 protein. Of 150,000 to 200,000 distinct CDR3 sequences in the sample, 90% to 96% were seen once.

This sequence was found in a human donor with Susac syndrome. The chain couples TRBV20-1 to TRBJ1-6; the D is unclear. The sample taken for sequencing was CD4+ T cells from PBMCs. CDR3 loop: CSASRMESPSSPLHF. DNA for the CDR3: TGCAGTGCTAGTCGAATGGAGAGTCCTAGTTCACCCCTCCACTTT.